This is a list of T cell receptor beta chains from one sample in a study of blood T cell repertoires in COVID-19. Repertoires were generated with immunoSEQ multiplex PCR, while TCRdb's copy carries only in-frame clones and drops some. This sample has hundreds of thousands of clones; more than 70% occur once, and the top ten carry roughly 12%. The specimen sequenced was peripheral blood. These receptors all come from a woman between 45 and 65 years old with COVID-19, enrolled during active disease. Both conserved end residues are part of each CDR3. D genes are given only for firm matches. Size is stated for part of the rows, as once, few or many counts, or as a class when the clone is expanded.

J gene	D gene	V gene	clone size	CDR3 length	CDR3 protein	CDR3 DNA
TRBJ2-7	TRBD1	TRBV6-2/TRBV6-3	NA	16	CASSLPPGQAKYEQYF	TGTGCCAGCAGTCTTCCTCCGGGACAGGCTAAGTACGAGCAGTACTTC
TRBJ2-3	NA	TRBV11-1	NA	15	CASSLELQGTDTQYF	TGTGCCAGCAGCCTCGAGCTCCAAGGCACAGATACGCAGTATTTT
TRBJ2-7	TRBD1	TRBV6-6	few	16	CASSFSGTGNPYEQYF	TGTGCCAGCAGTTTTTCCGGGACAGGGAACCCCTACGAGCAGTACTTC
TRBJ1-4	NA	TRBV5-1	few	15	CASSLDQGWDEKLFF	TGCGCCAGCAGCTTGGACCAGGGATGGGATGAAAAACTGTTTTTT
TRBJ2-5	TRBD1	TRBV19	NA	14	CASTKDRDQETQYF	TGTGCCAGTACCAAGGACAGGGACCAAGAGACCCAGTACTTC
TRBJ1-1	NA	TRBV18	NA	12	CASSPGAGEAFF	TGTGCCAGCTCACCAGGGGCCGGGGAAGCTTTCTTT
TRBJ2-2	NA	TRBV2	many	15	CASSGGTYTTGELFF	TGTGCCAGCAGTGGCGGGACCTACACCACCGGGGAGCTGTTTTTT
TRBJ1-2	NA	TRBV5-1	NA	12	CASSLQGYGYTF	TGCGCCAGCAGCCTGCAGGGCTACGGCTACACCTTC
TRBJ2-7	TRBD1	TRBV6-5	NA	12	CASRQGANEQYF	TGTGCCAGCAGACAGGGGGCGAACGAGCAGTACTTC
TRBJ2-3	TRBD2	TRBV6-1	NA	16	CASSDIAGMGTDTQYF	TGTGCCAGCAGTGACATAGCGGGGATGGGCACAGATACGCAGTATTTT